The 4 T cell receptor beta chains listed next were all sequenced from one sample in a study of blood T cells in healthy people across ages. With a J-beta primer mix and a sample-barcoded 5' primer, a second PCR ran 7 to 11 cycles. TCRdb reprocessed the 5' RACE reads with MiXCR, giving one entry per CDR3 protein. The sample lists about 760,000 distinct CDR3 sequences, about 25% occurring once. The same sample was also studied in work on T cells of mothers and their children.

Sequencing was done on a sample of blood. Receptors originate from a boy younger than 18 in good health.

This clonotype is a singleton in its sample. The chain couples TRBV5-1 to TRBJ1-2; maybe TRBD1 (6 bases). The V and J ends lost 0 bases and 3 bases respectively, with 12 bases between them. In germline, CDR1 is SGHRS, CDR2 YFSETQ. The CDR3 extends over 15 amino acids. As DNA, the CDR3 is TGCGCCAGCAGCTTGGGGGACACACTCTACTATGGCTACACCTTC. It specifies CASSLGDTLYYGYTF.

The chain is built from TRBV28 and TRBJ2-3; 7 bases line up with TRBD2. The CDR3 contains 16 residues. The V gene's germline CDR1 is MDHEN and CDR2 SYDVKM. Trimming removed 8 bases from V and 0 bases from J; junction bases left unmatched: 11. DNA of the CDR3: TGTGCCAGCTCGCCCGGACTAGGGACTAGCACAGATACGCAGTATTTT. Translating it yields CASSPGLGTSTDTQYF.

This chain joins TRBV6-1 and TRBJ2-4; 7 nucleotides line up with TRBD1. Germline values: CDR1 MNHNS, CDR2 SASEGT. V lost 4 bases, J lost 0 bases, and 6 bases stayed unmatched. This CDR3 comprises 16 residues. In DNA form, the CDR3 reads TGTGCCAGCAGTGCCCGGGACAGACTAGCCAAAAACATTCAGTACTTC. It specifies CASSARDRLAKNIQYF.

The gene calls are TRBV12-3 or TRBV12-4 and TRBJ2-3; D ambiguous. The CDR3 has 14 amino acids. V was clipped by 3 bases and J by 6 bases, with 13 bases between them. The chain's CDR3 is CASSLLQPGDTQYF. The CDR3 DNA sequence: TGTGCCAGCAGTTTGCTCCAACCCGGGGATACGCAGTATTTT.